The 4 T cell receptor beta chains given below trace back to one sample, sequenced in a study of blood T cells in healthy people across ages. Primers used in a second PCR of roughly 6 to 11 cycles were a sample-barcoded 5' primer and a J-beta primer mix. TCRdb reprocessed the 5' RACE reads with MiXCR, giving one entry per CDR3 protein. There are 650,000 to 800,000 distinct CDR3 sequences in the sample; 40% to 50% occur only once, and about 19% lies in the top ten. The specimen sequenced was blood. The source of these receptors is a man aged 55 to 70 in good health.

This clonotype was seen repeatedly, ten times or more. The CDR3 bases are TGTGCCTGGAGTGCAGGGCGATTCTATGGCTACACCTTC. The encoded protein is CAWSAGRFYGYTF. This rearrangement joins TRBV30 to TRBJ1-2; maybe TRBD1 (5 bases). This CDR3 region has 13 residues. Deletions cut 1 base from V and 4 bases from J, with 10 bases between. CDR1 GTSNPN and CDR2 SVGIG come from the germline V gene (reference sequence). Full variable domain (outside the CDR3, taken from reference TRBV30 and TRBJ1-2): SQTIHQWPATLVQPVGSPLSLECTVEGTSNPNLYWYRQAAGRGLQLLFYSVGIGQISSEVPQNLSASRPQDRQFILSSKKLLLSDSGFYLCAWSAGRFYGYTFGSGTRLTVV.

The chain combines TRBV6-2 or TRBV6-3 with TRBJ2-5; D gene unclear. This CDR3 is 13 amino acids long. V lost 5 bases to trimming and J lost 7 bases, with 14 bases between them. In germline, CDR1 is MNHEY, CDR2 SVGEGT. CDR3 residues: CASSPAVLWTQYF. The DNA of the CDR3 is TGTGCCAGCAGTCCCGCCGTCCTATGGACCCAGTACTTC.

The chain couples TRBV28 to TRBJ2-4; the D is unclear. The end of the DNA fits TRBJ2-7 better, so the J call may be wrong. CDR1 MDHEN and CDR2 SYDVKM come from the germline V gene. The CDR3 loop spans 15 amino acids. The CDR3, as DNA: TGTGCCAGCAGTTCTCATTCCACAAAATACTACGAGCAGTACTTC. Its translation: CASSSHSTKYYEQYF.

This rearrangement joins TRBV20-1 to TRBJ2-7, with no clear D. Trimming cost V 0 bases and J 5 bases, with 11 bases left between them. Per the germline V gene, CDR1 is DFQATT and CDR2 is SNEGSKA (reference sequence). The CDR3 totals 13 residues. The CDR3, as DNA: TGCAGTGCTAGAGATCGTATATCCCACGAGCAGTACTTC. As protein: CSARDRISHEQYF.